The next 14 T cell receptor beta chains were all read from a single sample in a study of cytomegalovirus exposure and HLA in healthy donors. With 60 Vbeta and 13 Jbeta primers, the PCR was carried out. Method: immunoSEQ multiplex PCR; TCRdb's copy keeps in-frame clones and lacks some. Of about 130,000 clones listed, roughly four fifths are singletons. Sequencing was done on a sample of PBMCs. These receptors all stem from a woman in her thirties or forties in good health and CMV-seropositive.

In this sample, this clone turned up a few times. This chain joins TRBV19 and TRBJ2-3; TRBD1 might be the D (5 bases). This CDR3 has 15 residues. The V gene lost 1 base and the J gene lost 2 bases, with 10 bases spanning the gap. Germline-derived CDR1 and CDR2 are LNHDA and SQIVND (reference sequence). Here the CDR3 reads CASSIGQGFTDTQYF. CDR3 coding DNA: TGTGCCAGTAGTATAGGGCAGGGCTTCACAGATACGCAGTATTTT.

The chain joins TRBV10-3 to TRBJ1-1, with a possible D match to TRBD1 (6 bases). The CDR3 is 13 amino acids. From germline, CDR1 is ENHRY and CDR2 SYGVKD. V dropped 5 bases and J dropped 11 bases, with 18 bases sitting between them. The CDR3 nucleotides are TGTGCCATCAGTTCTACGGGGGGGCTGGGGGCTTTCTTT. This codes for CAISSTGGLGAFF.

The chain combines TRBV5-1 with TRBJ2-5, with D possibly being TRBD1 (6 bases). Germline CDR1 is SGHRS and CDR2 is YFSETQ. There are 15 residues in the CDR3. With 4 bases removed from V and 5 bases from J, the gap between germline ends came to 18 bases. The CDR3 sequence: CASSTGTQGLETQYF. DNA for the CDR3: TGCGCCAGCAGCACCGGGACACAGGGTTTGGAGACCCAGTACTTC.

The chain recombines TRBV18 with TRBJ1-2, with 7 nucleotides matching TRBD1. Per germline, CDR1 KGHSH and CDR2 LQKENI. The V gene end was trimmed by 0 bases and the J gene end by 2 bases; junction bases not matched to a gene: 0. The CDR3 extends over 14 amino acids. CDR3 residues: CASSPPTGNYGYTF. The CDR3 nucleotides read TGTGCCAGCTCACCACCGACAGGGAACTATGGCTACACCTTC.

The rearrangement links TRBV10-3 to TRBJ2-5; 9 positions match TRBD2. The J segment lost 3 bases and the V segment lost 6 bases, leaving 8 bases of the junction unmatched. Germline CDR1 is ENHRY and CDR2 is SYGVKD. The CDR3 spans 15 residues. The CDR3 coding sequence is TGTGCCATCAGGAGAACAGAGCGGGGGGAAGAGACCCAGTACTTC. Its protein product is CAIRRTERGEETQYF.

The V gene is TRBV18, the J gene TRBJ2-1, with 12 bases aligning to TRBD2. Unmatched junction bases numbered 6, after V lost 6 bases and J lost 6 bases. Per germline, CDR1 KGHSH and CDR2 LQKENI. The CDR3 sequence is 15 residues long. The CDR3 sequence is CASSSLAGGSNEQFF. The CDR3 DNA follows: TGTGCCAGCTCGTCACTAGCGGGAGGCAGCAATGAGCAGTTCTTC.

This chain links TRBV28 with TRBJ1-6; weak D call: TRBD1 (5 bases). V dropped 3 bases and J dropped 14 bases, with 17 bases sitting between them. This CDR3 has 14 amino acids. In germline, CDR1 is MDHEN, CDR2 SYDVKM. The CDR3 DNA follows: TGTGCCAGCAGTTTGGGAGGGGTCACGTCCACCCTCCACTTT. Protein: CASSLGGVTSTLHF.

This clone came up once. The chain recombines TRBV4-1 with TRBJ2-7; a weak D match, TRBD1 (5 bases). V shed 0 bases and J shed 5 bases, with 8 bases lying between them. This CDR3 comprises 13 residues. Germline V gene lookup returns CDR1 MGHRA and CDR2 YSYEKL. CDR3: CASSQEQGDEQYF. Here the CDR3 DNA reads TGCGCCAGCAGCCAAGAGCAAGGGGACGAGCAGTACTTC.

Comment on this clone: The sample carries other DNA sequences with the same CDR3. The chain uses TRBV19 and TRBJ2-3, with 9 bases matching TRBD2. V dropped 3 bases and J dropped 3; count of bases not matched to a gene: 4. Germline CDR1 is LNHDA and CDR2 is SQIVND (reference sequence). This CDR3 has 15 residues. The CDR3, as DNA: TGTGCCAGTAGTATTTTGGCGGGGGGGACAGATACGCAGTATTTT. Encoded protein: CASSILAGGTDTQYF. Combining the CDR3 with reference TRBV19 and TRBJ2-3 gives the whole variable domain DGGITQSPKYLFRKEGQNVTLSCEQNLNHDAMYWYRQDPGQGLRLIYYSQIVNDFQKGDIAEGYSVSREKKESFPLTVTSAQKNPTAFYLCASSILAGGTDTQYFGPGTRLTVL.

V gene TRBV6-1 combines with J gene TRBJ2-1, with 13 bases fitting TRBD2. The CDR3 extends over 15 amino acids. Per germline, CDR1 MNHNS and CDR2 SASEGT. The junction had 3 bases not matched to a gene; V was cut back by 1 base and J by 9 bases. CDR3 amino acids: CASSEGLAGGREQFF. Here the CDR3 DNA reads TGTGCCAGCAGTGAAGGACTAGCGGGAGGTCGTGAGCAGTTCTTC.

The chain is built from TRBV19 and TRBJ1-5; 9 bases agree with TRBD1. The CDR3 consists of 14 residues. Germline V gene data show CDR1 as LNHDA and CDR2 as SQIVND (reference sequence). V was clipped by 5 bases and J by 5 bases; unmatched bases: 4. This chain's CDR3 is CASSSTGGHQPQHF. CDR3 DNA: TGTGCCAGTAGTTCTACAGGGGGCCATCAGCCCCAGCATTTT.

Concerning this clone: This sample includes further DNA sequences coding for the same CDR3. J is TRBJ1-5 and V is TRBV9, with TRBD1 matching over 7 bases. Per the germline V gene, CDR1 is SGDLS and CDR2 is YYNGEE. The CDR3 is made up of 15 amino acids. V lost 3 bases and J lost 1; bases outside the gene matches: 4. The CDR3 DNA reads TGTGCCAGCAGCGGGGGACAGCAGAGCAATCAGCCCCAGCATTTT. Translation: CASSGGQQSNQPQHF.

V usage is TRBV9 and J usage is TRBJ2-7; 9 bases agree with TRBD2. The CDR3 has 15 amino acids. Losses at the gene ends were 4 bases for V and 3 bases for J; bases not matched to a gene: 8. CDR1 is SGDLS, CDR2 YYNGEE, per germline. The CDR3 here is CASSPEGTSLYEQYF. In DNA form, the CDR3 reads TGTGCCAGCAGCCCAGAGGGGACTAGCCTCTACGAGCAGTACTTC.

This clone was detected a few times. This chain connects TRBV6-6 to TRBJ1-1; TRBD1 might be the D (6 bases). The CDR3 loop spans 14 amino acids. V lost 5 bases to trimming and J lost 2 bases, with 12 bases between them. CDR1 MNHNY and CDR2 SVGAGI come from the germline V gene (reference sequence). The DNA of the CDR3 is TGTGCCAGCAGTAGAGGACAGCTAAACACTGAAGCTTTCTTT. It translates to CASSRGQLNTEAFF.